This is a list of T cell receptor beta chains from one sample in a study of blood T cells in healthy people across ages. TCRdb reprocessed the 5' RACE reads via MiXCR and lists one record per CDR3 protein. The sample yields roughly 1.4 million distinct CDR3 sequences, around 55% seen once. The sample taken for sequencing was blood. These TCRs come from a man aged 18 to 30 in good health. The CDR3 runs from the conserved cysteine through the conserved F or W. The D gene is left open where the match is weak. Part of the rows lack a size; the others show once, few, many or a class for expanded clones.

TRBV7-9	TRBD1	TRBJ1-2	.	TGTGCCAGCAGCCATCAGGGGGCCGGCTATGGCTACACCTTC	CASSHQGAGYGYTF
TRBV7-9	TRBD2	TRBJ2-5	.	TGTGCCAGCAGCTTAGCGGGGAGCGGGAGGACCCAAGAGACCCAGTACTTC	CASSLAGSGRTQETQYF
TRBV7-2	TRBD1	TRBJ2-3	.	TGTGCCAGCAATGAGGTACAGGGGTGGGGCACAGATACGCAGTATTTT	CASNEVQGWGTDTQYF
TRBV20-1	TRBD2	TRBJ2-7	.	TGCAGTGCTAGAGATCAAGAGACTAGCGGGGACTCCTACGAGCAGCACTTC	CSARDQETSGDSYEQHF
TRBV28	TRBD2	TRBJ2-7	few	TGTGCCAGCAGTCCTACCGGGACTAGTGGCTACGAGCAGTACTTC	CASSPTGTSGYEQYF
TRBV10-3	.	TRBJ2-7	few	TGTGCCATCAGCACAGAGGCCTCCTACGAGCAGTACTTC	CAISTEASYEQYF
TRBV27	TRBD2	TRBJ2-7	.	TGTGCCAGCCGGGACTATCCTTCCTACGAGCAGTACTTC	CASRDYPSYEQYF
TRBV6-1	.	TRBJ2-6	.	TGTGCCAGCAGAGCGTTCCCCTCTGGGGCCAACGTCCTGACTTTC	CASRAFPSGANVLTF
TRBV10-3	.	TRBJ2-7	few	TGTGCCATCAGCTCCGGGGAAACCTACGAGCAGTACTTC	CAISSGETYEQYF
TRBV7-9	.	TRBJ1-2	few	TGTGCCAGCAGCATTAGGACAGAGGTGGGCAACTATGGCTACACCTTC	CASSIRTEVGNYGYTF
TRBV20-1	.	TRBJ2-3	.	TGCAGTGCTAGGACAAACACAGATACGCAGTATTTT	CSARTNTDTQYF
TRBV4-1	.	TRBJ1-1	.	TGCGCCAGCAGCCAAGCACGGGGTTGGACTGAAGCTTTCTTT	CASSQARGWTEAFF
TRBV4-1	TRBD2	TRBJ2-7	few	TGCGCCAGCAGCCAAGTTCCTAGCGGGAGCTGCGAGCAGTACTTC	CASSQVPSGSCEQYF
TRBV6-2/TRBV6-3	.	TRBJ2-7	.	TGTGCCAGCAGTTATGGCCGGGACGGATCCTACGAGCAGTACTTC	CASSYGRDGSYEQYF
TRBV10-3	TRBD1	TRBJ1-4	many	TGTGCCATCAGGGGTGGGACAGGTGGAGAAGAAAAACTGTTTTTT	CAIRGGTGGEEKLFF
TRBV27	.	TRBJ1-6	many	TGTGCCAGCAGTCCGGGACGGAATAATTCACCCCTCCACTTT	CASSPGRNNSPLHF
TRBV2	TRBD1	TRBJ1-2	few	TGTGCCAGCAGCCCTATCGGACAGGGGGAAGTTGGCTACACCTTC	CASSPIGQGEVGYTF
TRBV3-1	.	TRBJ2-1	.	TGTGCCAGCAGCCAAGATGGAGGAGTGGTATATTCCTACAATGAGCAGTTCTTC	CASSQDGGVVYSYNEQFF
TRBV12-3/TRBV12-4	.	TRBJ2-5	few	TGTGCCAGCAGGCTAGGAAATGAGCAGTACTTC	CASRLGNEQYF
TRBV2	.	TRBJ1-6	.	TGTGCCAGTGAACGGCTCTATAATTCACCCCTCCACTTT	CASERLYNSPLHF
TRBV4-1	TRBD2	TRBJ2-7	.	TGCGCCAGCAGCCAAGCGGCGGGAGGCAACTACGAGCAGTACTTC	CASSQAAGGNYEQYF
TRBV29-1	.	TRBJ2-1	.	TGCAGCGTCGTCACGACTAGCTCCTACAATGAGCAGTTCTTC	CSVVTTSSYNEQFF
TRBV12-3/TRBV12-4	.	TRBJ2-7	.	TGTGCCAGTGGGAGGGGACAGAACCTCTACGAGCAGTACTTC	CASGRGQNLYEQYF
TRBV20-1	TRBD1	TRBJ1-1	.	TGCAGTGCCTCGTGGGGGACAGGGACAAACACTGAAGCTTTCTTT	CSASWGTGTNTEAFF
TRBV9	.	TRBJ1-2	.	TGTGCCAGCAGCGTAGTCGGGCAGAACTATGGCTACACCTTC	CASSVVGQNYGYTF
TRBV20-1	.	TRBJ2-3	.	TGCAGTGCTAGAGATGAACGGAGAAGCACAGATACGCAGTATTTT	CSARDERRSTDTQYF
TRBV7-2	.	TRBJ1-3	.	TGTGCCAGCGTGGACAACGGCTCTGGAAACACCATATATTTT	CASVDNGSGNTIYF
TRBV9	TRBD2	TRBJ2-3	.	TGTGCCAGCAGCGCCCCTAGCGGGGGGAAAGATACGCAGTATTTT	CASSAPSGGKDTQYF
TRBV3-1	.	TRBJ1-2	.	TGTGCCAGCAGCCAAGGCCCCCTTGGCAACTATGGCTACACCTTC	CASSQGPLGNYGYTF
TRBV5-6	TRBD2	TRBJ2-1	.	TGTGCCAGCAGCTCGGCTGTTAGCGGGCCCTTTAGGAATGAGCAGTTCTTC	CASSSAVSGPFRNEQFF
TRBV4-1	TRBD2	TRBJ2-7	once	TGCGCCAGCAGCCACTTGACTAGCGGGAGGGCTGCCTACGAGCAGTACTTC	CASSHLTSGRAAYEQYF
TRBV29-1	TRBD1	TRBJ2-5	.	TGCAGCGGTGAAGAGGGACAGGGGGAGTACTTC	CSGEEGQGEYF
TRBV6-5	TRBD1	TRBJ1-6	.	TGTGCCAGCAGTCGAGAGACAGGGCAAGCACCCCTCCACTTT	CASSRETGQAPLHF
TRBV20-1	.	TRBJ2-3	.	TGCAGTGCTAGAAACGGGGCGTCTCTGGGGAAATTTAGCACAGATACGCAGTATTTT	CSARNGASLGKFSTDTQYF
TRBV6-2/TRBV6-3	TRBD1	TRBJ2-7	.	TGTGCCAGCAGAGAGCCGGGACAGGGTCTCTACGAGCAGTACTTC	CASREPGQGLYEQYF
TRBV30	.	TRBJ2-7	.	TGTGCCTTGACCTCCTGGGGAAACGAGCAGTACTTC	CALTSWGNEQYF
TRBV2	TRBD1	TRBJ1-2	few	TGTGCCAGCACGACAGGGGAGGGCGGCTACACCTTC	CASTTGEGGYTF
TRBV2	TRBD1	TRBJ2-5	.	TGTGCCAGCATAGGGGACAGCACGGAGACCCAGTACTTC	CASIGDSTETQYF
TRBV2	.	TRBJ2-1	.	TGTGCCAGCAGTGAAGTACTACTCCCATTACTTGAGCAGTTCTTC	CASSEVLLPLLEQFF
TRBV10-3	.	TRBJ2-4	.	TGTGCCATCAGTGAACAGCTAGCCAAAAACATTCAGTACTTC	CAISEQLAKNIQYF
TRBV27	.	TRBJ2-7	.	TGTGCCAGCAGTTTCGGAATCGGGGTGTACGAGCAGTACTTC	CASSFGIGVYEQYF
TRBV20-1	TRBD1	TRBJ1-5	.	TGCAGTGCTTCGGACAGGGGTAATCAGCCCCAGCATTTT	CSASDRGNQPQHF
TRBV6-5	TRBD1	TRBJ1-1	.	TGTGCCAGCAGTTACACGACAGGGTCCACTGAAGCTTTCTTT	CASSYTTGSTEAFF